In its sample, the clone carrying this T cell receptor (beta chain) was seen once. This record belongs to a study of T cells after yellow fever vaccination. TCRdb called the 5' RACE reads again in MiXCR, with one record for every CDR3 protein. The table has 300,000 or so distinct CDR3 sequences, roughly 13% seen once. Germline V CDR1 and CDR2: KGHSH, LQKENI. Trimming pared 6 bases from V and 0 bases from J, leaving 6 bases between. The CDR3 length is 12 residues. The material sequenced was CD4+ T cells sorted from PBMCs, taken 45 days after the yellow fever booster vaccination. The rearrangement links TRBV18 to TRBJ2-7; no definite D call. The clonotype was recovered from a man aged 30 to 39 who received the YFV17D yellow fever vaccine. Here the CDR3 reads CASSRASYEQYF. DNA for the CDR3: TGTGCCAGCTCTCGGGCCTCCTACGAGCAGTACTTC.